This T cell receptor (beta chain) is drawn from a study of T cell responses to AZD1222 COVID-19 vaccine. About the study: Second-dose intervals near 4 or 12 weeks were combined. Whole-study results and caveats: Regions left unmutated in variants are reportedly the target of nearly half of spike-specific TCRs. At study baseline, merely several AZD1222 recipients were seropositive.

The CDR3 length is 16 residues. Trimming removed 7 bases from V and 0 bases from J, with 16 bases in between. Per germline, CDR1 LNHDA and CDR2 SQIVND (reference sequence). Of note for this clone: Its antigen is undetermined.

The repertoire was sequenced with immunoSEQ multiplex PCR; TCRdb's copy has only in-frame clones and lacks some. The sample includes roughly 200,000 clones, just over 85% of them seen just once. This chain connects TRBV19 to TRBJ1-3; D gene uncertain. The source of this sequence is an adult in good health. Sequences were derived from peripheral blood, sampled on day 0 of AZD1222 vaccination. The CDR3 protein is CASTKNTEPSGNTIYF. The CDR3 region has the DNA TGTGCCAGTACCAAGAACACGGAACCCTCTGGAAACACCATATATTTT.